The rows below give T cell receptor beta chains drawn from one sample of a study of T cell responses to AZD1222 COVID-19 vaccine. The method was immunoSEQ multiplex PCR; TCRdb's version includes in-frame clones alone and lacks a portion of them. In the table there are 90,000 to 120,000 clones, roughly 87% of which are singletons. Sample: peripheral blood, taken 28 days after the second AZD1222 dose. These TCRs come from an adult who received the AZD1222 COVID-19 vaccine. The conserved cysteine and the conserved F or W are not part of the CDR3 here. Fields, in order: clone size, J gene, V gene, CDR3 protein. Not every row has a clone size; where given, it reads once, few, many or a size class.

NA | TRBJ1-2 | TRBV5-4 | ASSFYGTGGRSYT
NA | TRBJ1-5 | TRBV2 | ASSVLQGSQPQH
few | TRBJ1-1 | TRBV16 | ASSQFGTGNTEAF
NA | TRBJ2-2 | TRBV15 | AIRTGGNTGELF
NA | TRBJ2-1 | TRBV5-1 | ASSPPSSEQF
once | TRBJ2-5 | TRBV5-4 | ASSFSTDNQETQY
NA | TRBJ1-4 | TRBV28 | ASSQPSTGGYVLKLF
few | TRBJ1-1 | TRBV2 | ASSDAGQGGLSAF
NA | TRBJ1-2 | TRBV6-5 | ASRPGTGNYGYT
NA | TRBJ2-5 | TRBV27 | ASSFVGGQETQY